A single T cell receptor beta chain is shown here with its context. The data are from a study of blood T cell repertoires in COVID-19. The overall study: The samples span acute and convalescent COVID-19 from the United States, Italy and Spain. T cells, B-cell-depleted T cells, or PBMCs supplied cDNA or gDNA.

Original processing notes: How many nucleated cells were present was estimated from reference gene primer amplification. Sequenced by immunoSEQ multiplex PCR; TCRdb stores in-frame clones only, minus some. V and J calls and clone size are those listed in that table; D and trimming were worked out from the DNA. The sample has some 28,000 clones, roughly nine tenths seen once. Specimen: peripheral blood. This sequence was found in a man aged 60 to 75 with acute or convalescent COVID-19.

CDR3 sequence: CAISESRVTYEQYF. CDR3 nucleotide sequence: TGTGCCATCAGTGAGTCCAGGGTTACCTACGAGCAGTACTTC. This rearrangement joins TRBV10-3 to TRBJ2-7; possible D gene TRBD1, 5 bases. V gave up 0 bases and J gave up 2 bases, with 8 bases separating them. There are 14 residues in the CDR3. CDR1 and CDR2 (germline): ENHRY, SYGVKD.